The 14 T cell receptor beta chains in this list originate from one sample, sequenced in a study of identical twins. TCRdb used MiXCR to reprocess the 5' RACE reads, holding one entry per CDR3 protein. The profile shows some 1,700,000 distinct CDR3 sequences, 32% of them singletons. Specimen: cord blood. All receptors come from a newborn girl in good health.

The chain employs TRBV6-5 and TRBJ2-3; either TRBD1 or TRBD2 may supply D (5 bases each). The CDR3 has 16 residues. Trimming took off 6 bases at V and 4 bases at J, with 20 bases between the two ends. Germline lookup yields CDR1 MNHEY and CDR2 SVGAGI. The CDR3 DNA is TGTGCCAGCAGGACGGGGATAGCCCCAGGGCCAGATACGCAGTATTTT. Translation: CASRTGIAPGPDTQYF.

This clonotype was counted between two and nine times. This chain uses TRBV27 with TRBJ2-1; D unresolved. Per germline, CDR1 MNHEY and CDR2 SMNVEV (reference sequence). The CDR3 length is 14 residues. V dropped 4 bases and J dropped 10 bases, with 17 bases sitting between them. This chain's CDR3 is CASSSRVTSYEQFF. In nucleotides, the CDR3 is TGTGCCAGCAGTTCCCGGGTGACCTCCTACGAGCAGTTCTTC.

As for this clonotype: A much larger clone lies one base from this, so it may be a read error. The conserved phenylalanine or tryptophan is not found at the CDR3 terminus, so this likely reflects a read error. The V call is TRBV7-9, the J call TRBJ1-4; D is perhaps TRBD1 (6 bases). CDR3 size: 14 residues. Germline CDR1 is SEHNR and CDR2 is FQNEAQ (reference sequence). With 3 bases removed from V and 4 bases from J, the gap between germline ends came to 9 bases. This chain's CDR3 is CASSLGQNNEKLFL. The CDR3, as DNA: TGTGCCAGCAGCTTGGGACAAAATAATGAAAAACTGTTTTTA.

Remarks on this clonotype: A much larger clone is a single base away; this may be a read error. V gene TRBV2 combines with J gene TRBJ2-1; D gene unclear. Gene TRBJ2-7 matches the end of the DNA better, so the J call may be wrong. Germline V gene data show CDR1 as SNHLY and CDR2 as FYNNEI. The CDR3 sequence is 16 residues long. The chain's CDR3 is CASSVQRLSSYNEQYF. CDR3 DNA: TGTGCCAGCAGTGTGCAGCGCCTAAGCTCCTACAATGAGCAGTACTTC.

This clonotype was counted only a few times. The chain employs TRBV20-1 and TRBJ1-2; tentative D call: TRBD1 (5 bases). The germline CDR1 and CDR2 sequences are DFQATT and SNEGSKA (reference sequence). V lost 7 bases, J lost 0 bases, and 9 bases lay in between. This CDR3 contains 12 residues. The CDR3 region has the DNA TGCAGTGGGGGGTTGGCTAACTATGGCTACACCTTC. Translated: CSGGLANYGYTF.

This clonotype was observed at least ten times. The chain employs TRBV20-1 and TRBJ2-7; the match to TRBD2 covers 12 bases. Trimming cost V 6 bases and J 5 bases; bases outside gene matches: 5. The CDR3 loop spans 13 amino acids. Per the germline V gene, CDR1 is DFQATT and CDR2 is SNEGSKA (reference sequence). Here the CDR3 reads CSAWTSGIHEQYF. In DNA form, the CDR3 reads TGCAGTGCCTGGACTAGCGGGATCCACGAGCAGTACTTC.

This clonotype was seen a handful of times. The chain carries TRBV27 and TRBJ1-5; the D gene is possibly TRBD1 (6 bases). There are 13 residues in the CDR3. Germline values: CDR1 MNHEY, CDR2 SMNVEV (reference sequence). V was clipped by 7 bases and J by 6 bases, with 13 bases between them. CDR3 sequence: CASMGAGSQPQHF. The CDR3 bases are TGTGCCAGCATGGGGGCGGGGTCTCAGCCCCAGCATTTT.

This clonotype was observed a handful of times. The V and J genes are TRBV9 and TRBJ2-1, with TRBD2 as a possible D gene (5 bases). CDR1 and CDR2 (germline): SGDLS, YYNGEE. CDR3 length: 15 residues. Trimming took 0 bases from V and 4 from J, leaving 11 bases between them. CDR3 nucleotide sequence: TGTGCCAGCAGCGTAGGGCCCGAGGGTTACAATGAGCAGTTCTTC. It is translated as CASSVGPEGYNEQFF.

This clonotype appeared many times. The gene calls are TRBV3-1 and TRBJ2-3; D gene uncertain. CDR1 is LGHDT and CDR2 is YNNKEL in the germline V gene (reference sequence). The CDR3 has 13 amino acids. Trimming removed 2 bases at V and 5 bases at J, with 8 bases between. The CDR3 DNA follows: TGTGCCAGCAGCCAAACGCCCCGAGATACGCAGTATTTT. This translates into CASSQTPRDTQYF.

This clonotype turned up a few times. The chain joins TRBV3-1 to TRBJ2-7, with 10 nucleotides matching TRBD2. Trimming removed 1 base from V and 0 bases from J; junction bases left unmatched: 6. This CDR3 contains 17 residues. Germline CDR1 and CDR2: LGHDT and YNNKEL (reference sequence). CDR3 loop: CASSQVGLAGVSYEQYF. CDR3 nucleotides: TGTGCCAGCAGCCAAGTCGGGCTAGCGGGAGTCTCCTACGAGCAGTACTTC.

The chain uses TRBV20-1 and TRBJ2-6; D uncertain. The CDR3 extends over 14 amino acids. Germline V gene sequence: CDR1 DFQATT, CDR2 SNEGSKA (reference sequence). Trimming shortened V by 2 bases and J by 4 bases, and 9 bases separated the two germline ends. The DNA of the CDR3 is TGCAGTGCTAGAAAGGGCGGAGGGGCCAACGTCCTGACTTTC. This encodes CSARKGGGANVLTF.

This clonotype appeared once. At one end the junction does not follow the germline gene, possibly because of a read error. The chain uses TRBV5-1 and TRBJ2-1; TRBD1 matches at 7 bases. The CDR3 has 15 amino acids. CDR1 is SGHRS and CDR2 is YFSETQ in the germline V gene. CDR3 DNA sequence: TGCGCCAGCAGCAAAGGGACAGCCTCCTACAATGAGCGGTTCTTC. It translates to CASSKGTASYNERFF.

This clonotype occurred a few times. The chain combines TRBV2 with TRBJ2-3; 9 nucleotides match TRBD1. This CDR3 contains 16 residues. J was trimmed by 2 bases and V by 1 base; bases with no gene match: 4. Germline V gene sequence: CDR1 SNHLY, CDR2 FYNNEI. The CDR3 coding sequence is TGTGCCAGCAGTGAAGTGGGGACAGGGCCCACAGATACGCAGTATTTT. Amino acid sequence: CASSEVGTGPTDTQYF.

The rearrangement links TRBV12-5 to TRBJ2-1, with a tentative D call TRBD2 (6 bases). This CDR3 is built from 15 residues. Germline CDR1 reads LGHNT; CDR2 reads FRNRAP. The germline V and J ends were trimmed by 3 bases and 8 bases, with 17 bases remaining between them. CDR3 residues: CASGLAAGPAHEQFF. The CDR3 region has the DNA TGTGCTAGTGGTTTAGCCGCGGGGCCTGCCCATGAGCAGTTCTTC.